This TCR beta chain comes out of a study of T cell repertoires in cytomegalovirus infection. Across the whole study: Alongside well-studied HLA-B-restricted CMV epitopes, recently identified HLA-C-restricted CMV epitopes were also used. Shared public TCR beta signatures pointed to both CMV infection and a matching HLA type.

This clonotype has a handful of counts. What it recognizes is unknown. From germline, CDR1 is LNHNV and CDR2 YYDKDF (reference sequence). This CDR3 has 15 amino acids. V was trimmed by 0 bases and J by 0 bases, leaving 7 bases between them. MiXCR, applied by TCRdb to the reads, yields one record per CDR3 protein. The top ten hold roughly 18% of the sample, which has about 740,000 distinct CDR3 sequences, roughly 30% seen once. The specimen comprised cultured PBMCs, sampled from culture after CMV antigen stimulation. The chain employs TRBV15 and TRBJ2-3; D not resolved. The TCR comes from a human donor in good health (CMV status not recorded). Some clones in this sample may be carry-over from other donors' samples. The CDR3 reads CATSRDIDSTDTQYF. The CDR3 DNA sequence: TGTGCCACCAGCAGAGATATTGACAGCACAGATACGCAGTATTTT.